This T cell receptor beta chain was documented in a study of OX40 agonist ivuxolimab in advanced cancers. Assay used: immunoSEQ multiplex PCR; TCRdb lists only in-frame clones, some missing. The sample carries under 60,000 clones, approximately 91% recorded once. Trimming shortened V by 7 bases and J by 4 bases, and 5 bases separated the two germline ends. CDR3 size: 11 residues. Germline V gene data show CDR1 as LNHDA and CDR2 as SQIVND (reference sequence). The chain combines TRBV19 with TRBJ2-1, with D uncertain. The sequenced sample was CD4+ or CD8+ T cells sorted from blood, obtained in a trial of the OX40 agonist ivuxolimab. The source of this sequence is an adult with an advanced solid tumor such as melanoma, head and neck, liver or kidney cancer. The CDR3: CASTGYNEQFF. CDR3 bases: TGTGCCAGTACCGGATACAATGAGCAGTTCTTC.